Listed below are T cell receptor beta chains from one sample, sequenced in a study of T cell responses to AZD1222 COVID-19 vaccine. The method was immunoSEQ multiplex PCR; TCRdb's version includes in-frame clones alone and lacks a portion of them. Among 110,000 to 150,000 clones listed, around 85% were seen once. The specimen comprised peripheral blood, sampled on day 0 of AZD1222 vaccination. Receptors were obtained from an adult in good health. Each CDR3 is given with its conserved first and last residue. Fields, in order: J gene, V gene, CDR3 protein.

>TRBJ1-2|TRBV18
CASSPAGGSSGYTF
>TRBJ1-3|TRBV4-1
CASSPKTGSSGNTIYF
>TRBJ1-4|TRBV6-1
CASSEQENQKLFF
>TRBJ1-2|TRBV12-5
CASAPGGANYGYTF
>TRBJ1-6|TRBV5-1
CASSSWDKSSPLHF
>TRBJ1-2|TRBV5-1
CASSLLTGSNYGYTF
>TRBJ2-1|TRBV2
CASSEGAGGQGNEQFF
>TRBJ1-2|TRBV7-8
CASSLAYRGDYGYTF
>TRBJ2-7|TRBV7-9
CASSLRPYEQYF
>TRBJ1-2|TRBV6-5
CASSYSSALGYGYTF
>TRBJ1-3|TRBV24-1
CATGSGPGNTIYF
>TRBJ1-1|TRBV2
CASTRDRWMTEAFF
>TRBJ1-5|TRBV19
CASKGRGNQPQHF
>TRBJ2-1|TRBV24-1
CATSDPGHTLSGGFNEQFF
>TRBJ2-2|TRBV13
CASSPQGLAGWGELFF
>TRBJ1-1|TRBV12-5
CASGSSVGQGNTEAFF
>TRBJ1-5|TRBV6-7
CASSKDQPQHF
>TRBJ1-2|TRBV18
CASSPSKNARGWYGYTF
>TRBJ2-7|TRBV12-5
CASDLKPYEQYF
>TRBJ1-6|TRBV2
CASSMDRVGSPLHF
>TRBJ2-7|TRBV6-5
CASSNWGGPYEQYF
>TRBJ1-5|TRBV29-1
CSVALGQGSNQPQHF
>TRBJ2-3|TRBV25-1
CASRQGYTDTQYF
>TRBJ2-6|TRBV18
CASSPVAQSGANVLTF
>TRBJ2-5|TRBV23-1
CASSQSGTLPRKETQYF
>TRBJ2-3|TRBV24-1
CATSDPRPGADTQYF
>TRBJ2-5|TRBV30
CAWSVRRQETQYF
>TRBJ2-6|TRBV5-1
CASSLEVSGANVLTF
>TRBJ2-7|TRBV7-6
CASSLAGQGYEQYF
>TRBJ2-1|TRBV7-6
CASSFGPTMEQFF
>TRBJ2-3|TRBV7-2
CASSTGLGGGDTQYF
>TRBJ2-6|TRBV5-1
CASSWGSGANVLTF
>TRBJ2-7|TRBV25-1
CASSQGGSYEQYF
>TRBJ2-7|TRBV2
CASRNQGVRPYEQYF
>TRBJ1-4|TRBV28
CASRATRTLNEKLFF
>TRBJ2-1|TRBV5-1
CASSPTAGGSYNEQFF
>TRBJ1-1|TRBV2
CASSTDRNTEAFF
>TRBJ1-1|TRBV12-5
CASGASGGTEAFF
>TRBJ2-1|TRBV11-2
CASSLGSGGRNEQFF
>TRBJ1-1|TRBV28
CASSLWEQGAFF
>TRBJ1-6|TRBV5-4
CASSPTGKNSPLHF
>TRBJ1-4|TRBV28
CATRRPTNEKLFF
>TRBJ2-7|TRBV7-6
CASSPGPNYEQYF
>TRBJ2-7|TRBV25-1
CASSATGASSYEQYF
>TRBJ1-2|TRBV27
CASSFRMNYGYTF
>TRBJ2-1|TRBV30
CAWTTGSGVYNEQFF
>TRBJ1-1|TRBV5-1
CASSLYGGAMNTEAFF
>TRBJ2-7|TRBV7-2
CASSTSTTGGGYEQYF
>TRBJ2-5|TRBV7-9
CASQNEGPETQYF
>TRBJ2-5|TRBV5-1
CASSLALTETQYF
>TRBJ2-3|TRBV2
CASNPGTDTQYF
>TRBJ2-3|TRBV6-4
CASSDSGRGAGTQYF
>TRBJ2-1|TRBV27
CASSLSPPGTGVNEQFF
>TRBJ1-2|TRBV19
CASSIELRGYTF